These 9 T cell receptor beta chains originate from one sample sequenced in a study of T-cell memory formation after mild COVID-19. From the 5' RACE reads, TCRdb called clonotypes with MiXCR, one entry per CDR3 protein. The table includes 500,000 to 650,000 distinct CDR3 sequences, roughly 22% detected once. Sequenced: PBMCs or a T cell subset sorted from them (not recorded which). The receptor source for this set is an adult woman who had mild COVID-19 (a few samples of this study predate the infection). Cell type and time point are not known.

This clonotype was found a few times. The V and J genes are TRBV7-9 and TRBJ2-6; no firm D call. This CDR3 is 14 amino acids long. Trimming removed 4 bases at V and 4 bases at J, with 8 bases between. Germline V gene sequence: CDR1 SEHNR, CDR2 FQNEAQ (reference sequence). CDR3 region: CASSSFRGANVLTF. In DNA form, the CDR3 reads TGTGCCAGCAGCTCCTTTCGGGGGGCCAACGTCCTGACTTTC.

CDR3: CASSRQRVLSTDTQYF. The CDR3 region has the DNA TGTGCCAGCAGCCGACAGCGGGTGCTTAGCACAGATACGCAGTATTTT. This sequence joins TRBV3-1 and TRBJ2-3, with a possible D match to TRBD2 (6 bases). V was cut by 4 bases and J by 0 bases, with 14 bases left in between. The CDR3 contains 16 residues. Looked up from germline, CDR1 is LGHDT and CDR2 is YNNKEL (reference sequence).

V gene TRBV7-2 combines with J gene TRBJ1-5, with D maybe TRBD1 (6 bases). Germline CDR1 SGHTA, CDR2 FQGNSA. V was cut by 1 base and J by 7 bases, with 8 bases left in between. The CDR3 length is 13 residues. In nucleotides, the CDR3 is TGTGCCAGCAGCTTAGACGGGGGCCAGCCCCAGCATTTT. This codes for CASSLDGGQPQHF.

This clonotype was observed a few times. The chain has TRBV12-3 or TRBV12-4 and TRBJ2-5; 7 bases line up with TRBD2. V dropped 1 base and J dropped 6; count of bases not matched to a gene: 8. CDR3 length: 15 amino acids. For the CDR3, the DNA is TGTGCCAGCAGTTTAGGACTAGCCGGGGGAAAGACCCAGTACTTC. Translation: CASSLGLAGGKTQYF.

The sample holds a few counts of this clonotype. The chain uses TRBV12-3 or TRBV12-4 and TRBJ2-6; TRBD2 is a possible D gene (6 bases). Between the trimmed V and J ends, which lost 5 bases and 4 bases, there was a span of 21 bases. The CDR3 runs to 18 residues. The CDR3 spells CASSPADGRGSGANVLTF. The CDR3 DNA reads TGTGCCAGCAGTCCCGCTGACGGGAGAGGGTCCGGGGCCAACGTCCTGACTTTC.

This clonotype was counted between two and nine times. The chain is built from TRBV29-1 and TRBJ2-1, with 10 bases identical to TRBD2. The CDR3 is 14 amino acids. Trimming cost V 7 bases and J 3 bases; bases outside gene matches: 6. Germline values: CDR1 SQVTM, CDR2 ANQGSEA. The CDR3 sequence is CSATGTSVYNEQFF. The CDR3 DNA reads as TGCAGCGCAACCGGGACTAGCGTCTACAATGAGCAGTTCTTC.

This chain connects TRBV14 to TRBJ2-6; D not certain. V gave up 4 bases and J gave up 4 bases, with 2 bases separating them. This CDR3 has 12 amino acids. Germline CDR1 is SGHDN and CDR2 is FVKESK. The CDR3 DNA is TGTGCCAGCAGCCGCGGGGCCAACGTCCTGACTTTC. This codes for CASSRGANVLTF.

This clonotype has only a few counts. The chain couples TRBV5-6 to TRBJ2-1; TRBD1 is a possible D gene (5 bases). The V and J ends lost 0 bases and 6 bases respectively, with 13 bases between them. Germline values: CDR1 SGHDT, CDR2 YYEEEE. There are 15 residues in the CDR3. CDR3 protein: CASSLVGQGFNEQFF. DNA for the CDR3: TGTGCCAGCAGCTTGGTGGGTCAGGGATTCAATGAGCAGTTCTTC.

This clonotype has ten or more counts. This chain connects TRBV25-1 to TRBJ2-3; D unresolved. This CDR3 spans 13 amino acids. V lost 3 bases and J 7 bases, leaving 11 bases between the germline ends. Germline lookup yields CDR1 MGHDK and CDR2 SYGVNS. CDR3 in amino acids: CASSDVYVYTQYF. The CDR3 nucleotides are TGTGCCAGCAGTGACGTTTACGTGTATACGCAGTATTTT.